The next 15 T cell receptor beta chains were all read from a single sample in a study of blood T cell repertoires in COVID-19. Assay: immunoSEQ multiplex PCR; the TCRdb copy retains only in-frame clones and omits some. The data hold approximately 260,000 clones, with roughly 87% observed a single time. Sequenced input: peripheral blood. These receptors came from a man aged 55 to 70 who had recovered from COVID-19.

V is TRBV7-9 and J is TRBJ2-5, with 8 bases fitting TRBD2. V shed 5 bases and J 2 bases; nucleotides not matched to a gene: 13. Germline loops: CDR1 SEHNR, CDR2 FQNEAQ (reference sequence). The CDR3 contains 17 residues. CDR3 sequence reads: CASSLRSGAGVQETQYF. The CDR3 region has the DNA TGTGCCAGCAGCCTTAGGTCGGGAGCGGGGGTACAAGAGACCCAGTACTTC.

The chain joins TRBV23-1 to TRBJ2-2, with a tentative D call TRBD2 (5 bases). TRBV23-1 is given ORF status, its function remaining uncertain. The V gene lost 1 base and the J gene lost 1 base, with 13 bases spanning the gap. The CDR3 has 17 amino acids. Here the CDR3 reads CASSQLGRDQNTGELFF. The CDR3 DNA follows: TGCGCCAGCAGTCAATTGGGCCGGGATCAGAACACCGGGGAGCTGTTTTTT.

V and J are TRBV6-5 and TRBJ2-2; D not resolved. CDR1 is MNHEY, CDR2 SVGAGI, per germline. Deletions cut 6 bases from V and 1 base from J, with 9 bases between. The CDR3 totals 14 residues. The CDR3 region has the DNA TGTGCCAGCAGAGACCCGGGGAACACCGGGGAGCTGTTTTTT. Amino acid sequence: CASRDPGNTGELFF.

V and J are TRBV5-1 and TRBJ1-1; 9 nucleotides agree with TRBD1. Germline V CDR1 and CDR2: SGHRS, YFSETQ. Trimming at V came to 4 bases and at J to 0 bases, leaving 7 bases not matched to a gene. The CDR3 is 16 amino acids. As DNA, the CDR3 is TGCGCCAGCAGCCCCCAGAGGACAGGGGTGAACACTGAAGCTTTCTTT. Translated: CASSPQRTGVNTEAFF.

The chain is built from TRBV5-1 and TRBJ1-6, with D perhaps matching TRBD1 (6 bases). From germline, CDR1 is SGHRS and CDR2 YFSETQ. V was trimmed by 5 bases and J by 10 bases, leaving 13 bases between them. The CDR3 consists of 13 residues. The CDR3 nucleotides are TGCGCCAGCAGGATACAGGGCGAATCACCCCTCCACTTT. It translates to CASRIQGESPLHF. Full variable domain (remainder filled in from reference TRBV5-1 and TRBJ1-6): KAGVTQTPRYLIKTRGQQVTLSCSPISGHRSVSWYQQTPGQGLQFLFEYFSETQRNKGNFPGRFSGRQFSNSRSEMNVSTLELGDSALYLCASRIQGESPLHFGNGTRLTVT.

V and J are TRBV3-1 (or the pseudogene TRBV3-2) and TRBJ2-3, with 13 bases lining up with TRBD2. Germline-derived CDR1 and CDR2 are LGHDT and YNNKEL (reference sequence). The CDR3 consists of 18 residues. V shed 0 bases, J shed 2 bases, and the junction held 5 bases outside the gene matches. Written as DNA, the CDR3 is TGTGCCAGCAGCCAAGATAGGGGGACTAGCGGGGCCACAGATACGCAGTATTTT. Amino acids: CASSQDRGTSGATDTQYF.

The chain couples TRBV6-5 to TRBJ1-5; 7 nucleotides align to TRBD1. The CDR3 spans 13 residues. Per the germline V gene, CDR1 is MNHEY and CDR2 is SVGAGI. V trimming: 8 bases; J trimming: 2 bases; junction bases outside the gene matches: 3. CDR3 in amino acids: CASGQERNQPQHF. The CDR3 bases are TGTGCCAGCGGACAGGAACGCAATCAGCCCCAGCATTTT.

This sequence joins TRBV6-6 and TRBJ2-7; 11 bases align to TRBD2. The V gene's germline CDR1 is MNHNY and CDR2 SVGAGI (reference sequence). The ends lost 6 bases at V and 2 bases at J; junction bases unmatched: 6. The CDR3 runs to 15 residues. Written as DNA, the CDR3 is TGTGCCAGCAGCGATACTAGCGGGGGTACCTACGAGCAGTACTTC. This sequence encodes CASSDTSGGTYEQYF.

This chain joins TRBV6-4 and TRBJ1-5, with unresolved D. Germline values: CDR1 MRHNA, CDR2 SNTAGT. The V gene lost 4 bases and the J gene lost 0 bases, with 10 bases spanning the gap. This CDR3 region has 15 residues. CDR3 in amino acids: CASSGPVYSNQPQHF. The CDR3 nucleotides read TGTGCCAGCAGTGGGCCAGTATATAGCAATCAGCCCCAGCATTTT.

The sample holds a few counts of this clone. This rearrangement joins TRBV5-1 to TRBJ2-3, with TRBD2 matching over 10 bases. The CDR3 loop spans 17 amino acids. J lost 2 bases, V lost 4 bases, and 10 bases had no gene match. Germline loops: CDR1 SGHRS, CDR2 YFSETQ. CDR3 sequence reads: CASSPPGAGGLTDTQYF. The CDR3 DNA reads as TGCGCCAGCAGCCCACCCGGAGCGGGGGGGCTCACAGATACGCAGTATTTT.

The V call is TRBV5-1, the J call TRBJ2-2, with 11 nucleotides matching TRBD2. Germline CDR1 is SGHRS and CDR2 is YFSETQ. Trimming at V came to 2 bases and at J to 7 bases, leaving 7 bases not matched to a gene. The length of the CDR3 is 16 residues. CDR3 protein: CASSFRETSGVGELFF. The DNA for the CDR3 is TGCGCCAGCAGCTTCCGTGAGACTAGCGGGGTCGGGGAGCTGTTTTTT. The full variable domain, completed using reference TRBV5-1 and TRBJ2-2, is KAGVTQTPRYLIKTRGQQVTLSCSPISGHRSVSWYQQTPGQGLQFLFEYFSETQRNKGNFPGRFSGRQFSNSRSEMNVSTLELGDSALYLCASSFRETSGVGELFFGEGSRLTVL.

V is TRBV6-6 and J is TRBJ2-7; 8 nucleotides match TRBD1. The V gene end was trimmed by 4 bases and the J gene end by 1 base; junction bases not matched to a gene: 3. Germline V gene sequence: CDR1 MNHNY, CDR2 SVGAGI (reference sequence). There are 14 residues in the CDR3. CDR3 loop: CASSFGTGSYEQYF. The CDR3 DNA reads as TGTGCCAGCAGTTTCGGGACAGGATCCTACGAGCAGTACTTC.

The chain recombines TRBV5-1 with TRBJ1-5, with TRBD1 identical over 7 bases. V was clipped by 1 base and J by 2 bases; unmatched bases: 3. This CDR3 contains 15 residues. CDR1 is SGHRS and CDR2 is YFSETQ in the germline V gene. The CDR3 coding sequence is TGCGCCAGCAGCTTGACAGGGGCGGGCAATCAGCCCCAGCATTTT. Translated: CASSLTGAGNQPQHF.

J is TRBJ2-7 and V is TRBV30; D is unresolved. V was shortened by 1 base and J by 5 bases, with 6 bases between the two germline ends. This CDR3 region has 11 residues. Germline V CDR1 and CDR2: GTSNPN, SVGIG (reference sequence). The CDR3 nucleotides are TGTGCCTGGAGTGCCCTTAACGAGCAGTACTTC. It yields the protein CAWSALNEQYF.

This clone occurred once. The CDR3 protein is CSVKRGAQVGGELFF. CDR3 DNA: TGCAGCGTTAAGCGGGGGGCTCAAGTGGGCGGGGAGCTGTTTTTT. This chain uses TRBV29-1 with TRBJ2-2; TRBD2 matches 9 bases. The germline CDR1 and CDR2 sequences are SQVTM and ANQGSEA. This CDR3 has 15 residues. With 5 bases clipped from V and 7 bases from J, the junction kept 11 bases outside the gene matches.